This paragraph covers one T cell receptor beta chain sequence. This receptor's antigen is unknown. Base quality data are lacking; no much larger clone is found one base away. The record originates from a study of blood T cell repertoires in COVID-19 (dated by TCRdb to 2020 to 2022). As for the study more broadly: The collaborator samples originated in the United States, Italy and Spain and spanned the acute and convalescent phases of COVID-19. Where available, HLA class I and class II types were obtained from metadata supplied by the sample provider rather than from assay-based typing. The prospective study material was composed of cDNA or gDNA derived from T cells, B-cell-depleted T cells, or PBMCs. The sample metadata nearly always contained a de-identified subject ID, COVID-19 status, age in years and sex. A freely available public database, intended as a resource for researchers studying the immune response to SARS-CoV-2, is where the repertoires were released. Samples came from the ongoing ImmuneRACE study (first 160 participants) plus 1,254 subjects from 6 global collaborators. Deeply sampled blood TCRbeta repertoires from subjects exposed to, actively infected with, or recovered from COVID-19 were included in the dataset.

Compared with germline, V lacks 3 bases and J lacks 2 bases; bases without a gene match: 4. There are 15 amino acids in the CDR3, from cysteine to phenylalanine inclusive. Only the CDR3 DNA is retained, 45 bases long and in frame from the first base. Taken from the germline V gene, the CDR1 and CDR2 loops are SNHLY and FYNNEI. TCRbeta CDR3 regions were amplified from genomic DNA using the immunoSEQ Assay, a bias-controlled multiplex PCR. The authors' pipeline ran thus. Nucleated cell counts per sample were estimated from amplification of reference gene primers within the assay. To quantify the absolute abundance of each unique TCRbeta CDR3 rearrangement, sequence reads were collapsed and filtered. For each sample, productive Simpson clonality was calculated as the square root of Simpson's diversity index across productive rearrangements. The source is immuneACCESS, and TCRdb retained only in-frame sequences with V and J called. Part of the clones is not carried over; for the studies checked, unresolved V genes explain less than half of this, and the remainder is unexplained. The V and J calls and clone size are taken from that table; D and trimming were inferred from the DNA. The sample table records about 80,000 clones; about 91% of these occur just once. Almost 7% of the sample is in the top ten clones.

The collaborating institutions used their own protocols to collect whole blood in K2EDTA tubes. For TCRbeta analysis, collaborators shipped samples in one of three forms: frozen whole blood, isolated PBMCs, or DNA extracted from either of those sample types. Study-level results and caveats: The quantity of clinical and demographic metadata differed by source and by participant and was supplied without curation.

The sample was peripheral blood. This TCR came from an elderly woman with acute or convalescent COVID-19. The chain links TRBV2 with TRBJ2-3; 8 bases in the junction line up with TRBD2. Read as DNA, the sequence is TGTGCCAGCAGTGATTCGGGAGGGAACACAGATACGCAGTATTTT. Its product reads: CASSDSGGNTDTQYF.